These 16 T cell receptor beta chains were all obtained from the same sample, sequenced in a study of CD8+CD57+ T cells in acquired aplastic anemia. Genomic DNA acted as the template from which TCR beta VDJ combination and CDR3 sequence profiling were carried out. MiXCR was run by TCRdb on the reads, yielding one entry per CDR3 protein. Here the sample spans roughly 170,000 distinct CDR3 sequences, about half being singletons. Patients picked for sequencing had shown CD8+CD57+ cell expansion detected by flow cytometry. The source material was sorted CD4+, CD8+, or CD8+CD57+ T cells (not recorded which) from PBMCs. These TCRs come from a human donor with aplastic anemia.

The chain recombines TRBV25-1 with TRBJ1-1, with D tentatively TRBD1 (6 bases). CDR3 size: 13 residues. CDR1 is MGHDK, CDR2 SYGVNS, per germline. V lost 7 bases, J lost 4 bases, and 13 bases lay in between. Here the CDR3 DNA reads TGTGCCAGCAAAGGGGGAGGGCTCACTGAAGCTTTCTTT. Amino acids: CASKGGGLTEAFF. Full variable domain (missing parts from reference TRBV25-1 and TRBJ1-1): EADIYQTPRYLVIGTGKKITLECSQTMGHDKMYWYQQDPGMELHLIHYSYGVNSTEKGDLSSESTVSRIRTEHFPLTLESARPSHTSQYLCASKGGGLTEAFFGQGTRLTVV.

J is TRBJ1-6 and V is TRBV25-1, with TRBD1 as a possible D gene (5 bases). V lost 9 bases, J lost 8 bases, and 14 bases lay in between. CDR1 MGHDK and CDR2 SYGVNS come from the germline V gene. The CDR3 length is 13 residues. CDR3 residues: CASRVTEDSPLHF. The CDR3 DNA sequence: TGTGCCAGTCGGGTGACAGAGGATTCACCCCTCCACTTT.

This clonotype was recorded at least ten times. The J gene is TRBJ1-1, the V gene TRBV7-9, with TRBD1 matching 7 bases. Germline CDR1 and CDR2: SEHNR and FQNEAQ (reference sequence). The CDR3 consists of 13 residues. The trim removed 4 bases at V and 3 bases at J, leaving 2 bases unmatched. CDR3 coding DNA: TGTGCCAGCAGCTCGGGACAGTACACTGAAGCTTTCTTT. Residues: CASSSGQYTEAFF.

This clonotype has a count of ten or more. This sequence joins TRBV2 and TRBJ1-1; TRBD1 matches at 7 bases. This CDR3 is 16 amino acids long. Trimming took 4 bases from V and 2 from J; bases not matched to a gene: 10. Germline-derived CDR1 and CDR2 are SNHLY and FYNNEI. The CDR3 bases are TGTGCCAGCAGTGGGAAGGCAGGGGGTTTTAACACTGAAGCTTTCTTT. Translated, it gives CASSGKAGGFNTEAFF.

CDR3 DNA sequence: TGCGCCAGCTGGAGGGGAGCACTCCTAAGGGGCACTGAAGCTTTCTTT. This translates into CASWRGALLRGTEAFF. The V and J genes are TRBV10-2 and TRBJ1-1; a weak D match, TRBD1 (5 bases). This CDR3 comprises 16 residues. Trimming left V 8 bases short and J 4 bases short, with 23 bases between. Looked up from germline, CDR1 is WSHSY and CDR2 is SAAADI.

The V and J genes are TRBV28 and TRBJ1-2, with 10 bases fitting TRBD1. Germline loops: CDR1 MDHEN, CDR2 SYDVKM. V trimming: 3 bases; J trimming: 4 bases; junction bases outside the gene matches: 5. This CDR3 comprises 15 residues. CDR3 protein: CASSLTGTGVYGYTF. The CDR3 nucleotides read TGTGCCAGCAGTTTGACCGGGACAGGGGTCTATGGCTACACCTTC.

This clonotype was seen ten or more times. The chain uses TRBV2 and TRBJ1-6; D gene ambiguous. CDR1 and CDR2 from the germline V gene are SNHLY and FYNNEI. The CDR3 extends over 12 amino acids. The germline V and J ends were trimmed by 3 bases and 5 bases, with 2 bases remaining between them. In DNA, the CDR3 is TGTGCCAGCAGTGAGAATAATTCACCCCTCCACTTT. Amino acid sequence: CASSENNSPLHF.

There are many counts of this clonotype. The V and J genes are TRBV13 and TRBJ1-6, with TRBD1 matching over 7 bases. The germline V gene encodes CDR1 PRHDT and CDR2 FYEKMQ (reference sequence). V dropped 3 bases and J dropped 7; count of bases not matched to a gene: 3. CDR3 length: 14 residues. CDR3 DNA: TGTGCCAGCAGCTTTAAGGGGGCAAATTCACCCCTCCACTTT. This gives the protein CASSFKGANSPLHF.

CDR3 DNA: TGCAGCTTGGTTACGAACACTGAAGCTTTCTTT. This sequence encodes CSLVTNTEAFF. V usage is TRBV29-1 and J usage is TRBJ1-1; the D is unclear. V was shortened by 8 bases and J by 1 base, with 8 bases between the two germline ends. The CDR3 covers 11 residues. Germline CDR1 reads SQVTM; CDR2 reads ANQGSEA.

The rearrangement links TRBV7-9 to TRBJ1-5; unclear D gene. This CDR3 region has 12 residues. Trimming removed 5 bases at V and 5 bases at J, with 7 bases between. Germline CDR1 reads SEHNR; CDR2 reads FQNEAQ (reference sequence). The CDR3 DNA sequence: TGTGCCAGCAGCCTCAATTATCAGCCCCAGCATTTT. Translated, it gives CASSLNYQPQHF.

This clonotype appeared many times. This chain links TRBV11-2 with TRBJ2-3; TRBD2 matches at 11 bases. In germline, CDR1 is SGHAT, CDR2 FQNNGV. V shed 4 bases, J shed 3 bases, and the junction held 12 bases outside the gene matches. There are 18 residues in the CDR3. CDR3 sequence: CASSSGPSSGGRTDTQYF. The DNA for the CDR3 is TGTGCCAGCAGCTCGGGGCCCTCTAGCGGGGGGAGGACAGATACGCAGTATTTT.

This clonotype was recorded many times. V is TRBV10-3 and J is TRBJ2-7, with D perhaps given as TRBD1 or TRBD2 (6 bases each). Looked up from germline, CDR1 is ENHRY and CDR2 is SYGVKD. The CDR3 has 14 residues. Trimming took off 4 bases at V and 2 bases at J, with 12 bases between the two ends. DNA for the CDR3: TGTGCCATCAGTGCACGGGGGCCAACCTACGAGCAGTACTTC. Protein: CAISARGPTYEQYF.

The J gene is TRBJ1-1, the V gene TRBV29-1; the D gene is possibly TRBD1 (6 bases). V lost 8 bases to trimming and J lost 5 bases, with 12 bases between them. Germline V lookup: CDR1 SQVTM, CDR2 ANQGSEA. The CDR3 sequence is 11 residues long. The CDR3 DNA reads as TGCAGCACGACAGGCAGGACTGAAGCTTTCTTT. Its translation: CSTTGRTEAFF.

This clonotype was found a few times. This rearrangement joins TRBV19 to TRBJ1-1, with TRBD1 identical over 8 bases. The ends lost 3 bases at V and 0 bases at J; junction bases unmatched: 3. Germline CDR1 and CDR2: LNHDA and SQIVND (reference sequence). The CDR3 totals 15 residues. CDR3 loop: CASSIGTGMNTEAFF. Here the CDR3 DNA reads TGTGCCAGTAGTATCGGGACAGGTATGAACACTGAAGCTTTCTTT. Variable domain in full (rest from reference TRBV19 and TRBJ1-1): DGGITQSPKYLFRKEGQNVTLSCEQNLNHDAMYWYRQDPGQGLRLIYYSQIVNDFQKGDIAEGYSVSREKKESFPLTVTSAQKNPTAFYLCASSIGTGMNTEAFFGQGTRLTVV.

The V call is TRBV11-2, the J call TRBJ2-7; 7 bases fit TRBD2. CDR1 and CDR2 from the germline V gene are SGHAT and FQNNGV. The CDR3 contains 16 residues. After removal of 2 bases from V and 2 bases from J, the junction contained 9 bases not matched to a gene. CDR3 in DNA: TGTGCCAGCAGCTTAAGGGAGGGCAGGAATACCTACGAGCAGTACTTC. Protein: CASSLREGRNTYEQYF.

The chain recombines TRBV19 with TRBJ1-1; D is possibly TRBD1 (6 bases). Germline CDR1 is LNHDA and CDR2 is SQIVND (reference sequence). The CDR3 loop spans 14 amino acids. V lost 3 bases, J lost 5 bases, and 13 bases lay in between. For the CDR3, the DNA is TGTGCCAGTAGTATCTTACAGGGTGGAACTGAAGCTTTCTTT. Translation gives CASSILQGGTEAFF.